Each of the 11 T cell receptor beta chains below was sequenced from the same sample in a study of blood T cell repertoires in COVID-19. The method was immunoSEQ multiplex PCR; TCRdb's version includes in-frame clones alone and lacks a portion of them. The sample has more than 90,000 clones; about 81% are singletons. The sample consisted of peripheral blood. These receptors were obtained from a man aged 65 to 79 with acute or convalescent COVID-19.

This chain uses TRBV19 with TRBJ1-2; tentative D call: TRBD1 (6 bases). V lost 7 bases, J lost 2 bases, and 17 bases lay in between. This CDR3 spans 15 amino acids. Germline CDR1 reads LNHDA; CDR2 reads SQIVND (reference sequence). CDR3 bases: TGTGCCAGTACGTACCCTAGACAGGCGAACTATGGCTACACCTTC. Its translation: CASTYPRQANYGYTF.

The gene calls are TRBV6-5 and TRBJ1-5; D remains ambiguous. This CDR3 contains 14 residues. Germline values: CDR1 MNHEY, CDR2 SVGAGI. V was cut by 5 bases and J by 5 bases, with 13 bases left in between. CDR3 loop: CASSPLHGDQPQHF. CDR3 nucleotide sequence: TGTGCCAGCAGTCCCCTACATGGAGATCAGCCCCAGCATTTT.

CDR3 coding DNA: TGTGCCAGCAGGACAGGGCAGAATCAGCCCCAGCATTTT. This encodes CASRTGQNQPQHF. V gene TRBV2 combines with J gene TRBJ1-5, with TRBD1 matching 7 bases. This CDR3 region has 13 residues. Germline values: CDR1 SNHLY, CDR2 FYNNEI. V lost 6 bases, J lost 4 bases, and 3 bases stayed unmatched.

V usage is TRBV3-1 (or the pseudogene TRBV3-2) and J usage is TRBJ2-2; 8 nucleotides align to TRBD1. V was clipped by 1 base and J by 6 bases; unmatched bases: 7. This CDR3 has 16 amino acids. The germline CDR1 and CDR2 sequences are LGHDT and YNNKEL (reference sequence). Here the CDR3 reads CASSQATGAGPGELFF. In nucleotides, the CDR3 is TGTGCCAGCAGCCAAGCGACAGGGGCGGGTCCCGGGGAGCTGTTTTTT.

The V gene is TRBV28, the J gene TRBJ2-1; 8 bases map to TRBD1. The CDR3 is 14 amino acids. Trimming at V came to 9 bases and at J to 4 bases, leaving 8 bases not matched to a gene. Germline-derived CDR1 and CDR2 are MDHEN and SYDVKM. The CDR3 DNA follows: TGTGCCAGTAACGGACAGGGAGTTTACAATGAGCAGTTCTTC. It encodes CASNGQGVYNEQFF.

V is TRBV6-5 and J is TRBJ2-5; 10 nucleotides align to TRBD2. Per the germline V gene, CDR1 is MNHEY and CDR2 is SVGAGI. V lost 10 bases, J lost 5 bases, and 10 bases stayed unmatched. This CDR3 is 14 amino acids long. In DNA, the CDR3 is TGTGCCACTCGTAGCGGGGGGTCTGCCGAGACCCAGTACTTC. It specifies CATRSGGSAETQYF.

The rearrangement links TRBV19 to TRBJ1-4, with TRBD1 matching over 11 bases. J was trimmed by 8 bases and V by 3 bases; bases with no gene match: 11. The CDR3 has 17 amino acids. The germline gives CDR1 LNHDA, CDR2 SQIVND (reference sequence). This chain's CDR3 is CASSIPRTGGLREKLFF. CDR3 DNA sequence: TGTGCCAGTAGTATCCCCCGGACAGGGGGCTTACGAGAAAAACTGTTTTTT.

The V gene is TRBV24-1, the J gene TRBJ2-2, with 9 positions matching TRBD1. Trimming cost V 1 base and J 4 bases; bases outside gene matches: 6. This CDR3 region has 17 residues. Germline CDR1 reads KGHDR; CDR2 reads SFDVKD. The DNA for the CDR3 is TGTGCCACCAGTGATTTTAAGGACAGGGGTTTCACCGGGGAGCTGTTTTTT. It encodes CATSDFKDRGFTGELFF.

V is TRBV9 and J is TRBJ1-2; D uncertain. This CDR3 spans 13 amino acids. V shed 2 bases and J shed 3 bases, with 8 bases lying between them. Germline loops: CDR1 SGDLS, CDR2 YYNGEE. The CDR3 region has the DNA TGTGCCAGCAGCGTCCAGGAGGACTATGGCTACACCTTC. Its protein product is CASSVQEDYGYTF.

This clone was seen a handful of times. V and J are TRBV9 and TRBJ2-2, with D perhaps TRBD1 (6 bases). The V end was cut by 6 bases, the J end by 0 bases, with 15 bases between. The CDR3 is 16 residues long. The V gene's germline CDR1 is SGDLS and CDR2 YYNGEE. CDR3 sequence: CASTRGWGPNTGELFF. The CDR3 DNA reads TGTGCCAGCACGAGAGGATGGGGGCCGAACACCGGGGAGCTGTTTTTT. Supplemented by reference TRBV9 and TRBJ2-2, the full variable domain reads DSGVTQTPKHLITATGQRVTLRCSPRSGDLSVYWYQQSLDQGLQFLIQYYNGEERAKGNILERFSAQQFPDLHSELNLSSLELGDSALYFCASTRGWGPNTGELFFGEGSRLTVL.

The chain joins TRBV23-1 to TRBJ2-7; possible D gene TRBD2, 5 bases. TRBV23-1 belongs to the ORF category, with a function that is uncertain. The CDR3 extends over 18 amino acids. V dropped 3 bases and J dropped 2 bases, with 23 bases sitting between them. For the CDR3, the DNA is TGCGCCAGCAGTCATTGGGAGCGGAGTGGAAAGTGCCCCTACGAGCAGTACTTC. This encodes CASSHWERSGKCPYEQYF.